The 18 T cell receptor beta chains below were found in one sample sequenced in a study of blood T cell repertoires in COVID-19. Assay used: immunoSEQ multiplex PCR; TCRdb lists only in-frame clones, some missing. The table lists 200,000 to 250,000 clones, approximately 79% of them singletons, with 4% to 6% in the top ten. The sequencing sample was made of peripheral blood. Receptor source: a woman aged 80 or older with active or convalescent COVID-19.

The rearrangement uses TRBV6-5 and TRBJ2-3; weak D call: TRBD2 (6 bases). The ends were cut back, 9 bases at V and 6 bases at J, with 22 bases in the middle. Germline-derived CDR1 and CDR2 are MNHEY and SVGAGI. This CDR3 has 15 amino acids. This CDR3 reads CARFRDSRSGDTQYF. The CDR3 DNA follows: TGTGCCAGGTTCCGGGACTCGCGATCTGGCGATACGCAGTATTTT.

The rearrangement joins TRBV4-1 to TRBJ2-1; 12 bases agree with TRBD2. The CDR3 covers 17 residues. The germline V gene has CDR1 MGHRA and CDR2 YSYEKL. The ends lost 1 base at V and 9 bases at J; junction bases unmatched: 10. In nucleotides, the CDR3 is TGCGCCAGCAGCCAAGTGTGGACGGCTAGCGGGAGGGGTGAGCAGTTCTTC. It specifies CASSQVWTASGRGEQFF.

The CDR3, as DNA: TGTGCCAGCAGCAAGACCGGGACAGACAATGAAAAACTGTTTTTT. Amino acid sequence: CASSKTGTDNEKLFF. The chain couples TRBV11-2 to TRBJ1-4; 7 nucleotides agree with TRBD1. The CDR3 covers 15 residues. The ends lost 5 bases at V and 5 bases at J; junction bases unmatched: 8. CDR1 and CDR2 from the germline V gene are SGHAT and FQNNGV.

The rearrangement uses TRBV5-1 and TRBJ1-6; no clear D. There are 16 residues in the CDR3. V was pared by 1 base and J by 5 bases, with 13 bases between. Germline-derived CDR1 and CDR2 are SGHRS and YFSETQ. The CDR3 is CASSLRFQANNSPLHF. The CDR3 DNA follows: TGCGCCAGCAGCTTGCGGTTCCAGGCCAATAATTCACCCCTCCACTTT. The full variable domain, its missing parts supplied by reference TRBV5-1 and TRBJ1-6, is KAGVTQTPRYLIKTRGQQVTLSCSPISGHRSVSWYQQTPGQGLQFLFEYFSETQRNKGNFPGRFSGRQFSNSRSEMNVSTLELGDSALYLCASSLRFQANNSPLHFGNGTRLTVT.

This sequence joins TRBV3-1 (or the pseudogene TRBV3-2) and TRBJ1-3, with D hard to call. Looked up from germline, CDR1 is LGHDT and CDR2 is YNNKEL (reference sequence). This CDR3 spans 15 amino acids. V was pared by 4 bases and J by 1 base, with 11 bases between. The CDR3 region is CASSPTGGSGNTIYF. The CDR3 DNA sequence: TGTGCCAGCAGCCCTACGGGCGGGTCTGGAAACACCATATATTTT.

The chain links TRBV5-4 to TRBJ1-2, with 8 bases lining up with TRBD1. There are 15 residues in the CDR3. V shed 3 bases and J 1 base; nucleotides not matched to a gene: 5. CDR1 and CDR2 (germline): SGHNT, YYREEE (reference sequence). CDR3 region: CASSWRDRSNYGYTF. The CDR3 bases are TGTGCCAGCAGCTGGCGGGACAGGAGTAACTATGGCTACACCTTC.

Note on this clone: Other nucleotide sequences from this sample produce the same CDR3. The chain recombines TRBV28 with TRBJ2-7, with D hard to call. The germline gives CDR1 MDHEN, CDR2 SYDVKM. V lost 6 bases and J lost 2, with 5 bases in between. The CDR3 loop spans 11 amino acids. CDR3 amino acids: CASSRAYEQYF. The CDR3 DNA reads TGTGCCAGCAGCCGAGCCTACGAGCAGTACTTC.

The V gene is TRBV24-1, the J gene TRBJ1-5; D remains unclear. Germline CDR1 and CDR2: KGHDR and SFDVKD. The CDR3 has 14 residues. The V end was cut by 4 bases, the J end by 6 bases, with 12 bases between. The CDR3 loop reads CATSDGSLSQPQHF. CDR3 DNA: TGTGCCACCAGTGACGGGAGTTTAAGTCAGCCCCAGCATTTT.

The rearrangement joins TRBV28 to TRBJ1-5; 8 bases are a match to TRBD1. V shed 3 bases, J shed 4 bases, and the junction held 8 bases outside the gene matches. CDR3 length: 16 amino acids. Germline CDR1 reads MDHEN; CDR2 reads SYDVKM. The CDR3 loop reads CASSFPTGAPNQPQHF. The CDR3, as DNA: TGTGCCAGCAGTTTTCCGACAGGGGCCCCTAATCAGCCCCAGCATTTT. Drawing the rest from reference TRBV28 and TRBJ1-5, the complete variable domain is DVKVTQSSRYLVKRTGEKVFLECVQDMDHENMFWYRQDPGLGLRLIYFSYDVKMKEKGDIPEGYSVSREKKERFSLILESASTNQTSMYLCASSFPTGAPNQPQHFGDGTRLSIL.

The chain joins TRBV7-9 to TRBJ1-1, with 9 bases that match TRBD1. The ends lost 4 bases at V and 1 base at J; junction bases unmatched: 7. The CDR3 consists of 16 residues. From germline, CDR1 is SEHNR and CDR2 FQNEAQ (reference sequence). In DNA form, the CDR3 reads TGTGCCAGCAGCTGGGGGACAGGGTCACCGAACACTGAAGCTTTCTTT. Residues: CASSWGTGSPNTEAFF.

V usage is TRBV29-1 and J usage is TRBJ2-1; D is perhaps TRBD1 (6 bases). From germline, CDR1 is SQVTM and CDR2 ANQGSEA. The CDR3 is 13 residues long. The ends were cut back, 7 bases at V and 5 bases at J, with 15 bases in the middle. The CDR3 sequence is CSASTGTNNEQFF. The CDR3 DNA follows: TGCAGCGCCTCGACAGGAACCAACAATGAGCAGTTCTTC.

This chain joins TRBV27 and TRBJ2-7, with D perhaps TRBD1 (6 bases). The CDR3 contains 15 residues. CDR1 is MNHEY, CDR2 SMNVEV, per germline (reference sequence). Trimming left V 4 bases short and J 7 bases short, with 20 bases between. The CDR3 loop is CASSSSDRMAREQYF. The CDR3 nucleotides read TGTGCCAGCAGTTCCTCAGACAGGATGGCGAGGGAGCAGTACTTC.

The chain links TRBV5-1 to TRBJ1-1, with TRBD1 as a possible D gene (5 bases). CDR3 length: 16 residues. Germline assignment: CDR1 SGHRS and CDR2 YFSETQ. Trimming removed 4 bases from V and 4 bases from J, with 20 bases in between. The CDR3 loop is CASSPVGGPQGTEAFF. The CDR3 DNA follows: TGCGCCAGCAGCCCTGTCGGTGGCCCCCAGGGCACTGAAGCTTTCTTT.

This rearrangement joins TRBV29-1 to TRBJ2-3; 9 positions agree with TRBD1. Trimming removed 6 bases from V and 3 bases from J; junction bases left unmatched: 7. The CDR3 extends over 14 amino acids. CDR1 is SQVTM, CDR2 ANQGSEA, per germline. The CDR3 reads CSVHRQGVTDTQYF. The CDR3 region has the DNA TGCAGCGTCCATAGACAGGGGGTAACAGATACGCAGTATTTT.

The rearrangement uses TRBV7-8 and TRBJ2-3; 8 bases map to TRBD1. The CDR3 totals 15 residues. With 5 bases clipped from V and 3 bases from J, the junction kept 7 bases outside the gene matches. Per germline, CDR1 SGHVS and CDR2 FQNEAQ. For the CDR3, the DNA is TGTGCCAGCAGCACCCGGACAGGGAGGACAGATACGCAGTATTTT. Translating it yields CASSTRTGRTDTQYF.

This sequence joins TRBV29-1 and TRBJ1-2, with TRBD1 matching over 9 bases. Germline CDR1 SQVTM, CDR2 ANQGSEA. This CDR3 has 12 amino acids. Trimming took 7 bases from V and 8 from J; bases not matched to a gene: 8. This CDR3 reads CSGWGQGGGYTF. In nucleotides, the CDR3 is TGCAGCGGATGGGGACAGGGCGGAGGCTACACCTTC.

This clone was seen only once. The CDR3 DNA sequence: TGTGCCAGCAGCGGGACAGGGCTCTACAATGAGCAGTTCTTC. This translates into CASSGTGLYNEQFF. V is TRBV21-1 and J is TRBJ2-1; the table calls TRBD1, which could not be checked here. TRBV21-1 constitutes a pseudogene. The CDR3 covers 14 residues.

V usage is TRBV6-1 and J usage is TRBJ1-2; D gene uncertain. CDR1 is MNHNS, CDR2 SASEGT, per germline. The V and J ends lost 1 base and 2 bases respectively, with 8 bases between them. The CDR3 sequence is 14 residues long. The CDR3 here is CASSEGAGNYGYTF. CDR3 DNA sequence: TGTGCCAGCAGTGAAGGGGCGGGGAACTATGGCTACACCTTC.